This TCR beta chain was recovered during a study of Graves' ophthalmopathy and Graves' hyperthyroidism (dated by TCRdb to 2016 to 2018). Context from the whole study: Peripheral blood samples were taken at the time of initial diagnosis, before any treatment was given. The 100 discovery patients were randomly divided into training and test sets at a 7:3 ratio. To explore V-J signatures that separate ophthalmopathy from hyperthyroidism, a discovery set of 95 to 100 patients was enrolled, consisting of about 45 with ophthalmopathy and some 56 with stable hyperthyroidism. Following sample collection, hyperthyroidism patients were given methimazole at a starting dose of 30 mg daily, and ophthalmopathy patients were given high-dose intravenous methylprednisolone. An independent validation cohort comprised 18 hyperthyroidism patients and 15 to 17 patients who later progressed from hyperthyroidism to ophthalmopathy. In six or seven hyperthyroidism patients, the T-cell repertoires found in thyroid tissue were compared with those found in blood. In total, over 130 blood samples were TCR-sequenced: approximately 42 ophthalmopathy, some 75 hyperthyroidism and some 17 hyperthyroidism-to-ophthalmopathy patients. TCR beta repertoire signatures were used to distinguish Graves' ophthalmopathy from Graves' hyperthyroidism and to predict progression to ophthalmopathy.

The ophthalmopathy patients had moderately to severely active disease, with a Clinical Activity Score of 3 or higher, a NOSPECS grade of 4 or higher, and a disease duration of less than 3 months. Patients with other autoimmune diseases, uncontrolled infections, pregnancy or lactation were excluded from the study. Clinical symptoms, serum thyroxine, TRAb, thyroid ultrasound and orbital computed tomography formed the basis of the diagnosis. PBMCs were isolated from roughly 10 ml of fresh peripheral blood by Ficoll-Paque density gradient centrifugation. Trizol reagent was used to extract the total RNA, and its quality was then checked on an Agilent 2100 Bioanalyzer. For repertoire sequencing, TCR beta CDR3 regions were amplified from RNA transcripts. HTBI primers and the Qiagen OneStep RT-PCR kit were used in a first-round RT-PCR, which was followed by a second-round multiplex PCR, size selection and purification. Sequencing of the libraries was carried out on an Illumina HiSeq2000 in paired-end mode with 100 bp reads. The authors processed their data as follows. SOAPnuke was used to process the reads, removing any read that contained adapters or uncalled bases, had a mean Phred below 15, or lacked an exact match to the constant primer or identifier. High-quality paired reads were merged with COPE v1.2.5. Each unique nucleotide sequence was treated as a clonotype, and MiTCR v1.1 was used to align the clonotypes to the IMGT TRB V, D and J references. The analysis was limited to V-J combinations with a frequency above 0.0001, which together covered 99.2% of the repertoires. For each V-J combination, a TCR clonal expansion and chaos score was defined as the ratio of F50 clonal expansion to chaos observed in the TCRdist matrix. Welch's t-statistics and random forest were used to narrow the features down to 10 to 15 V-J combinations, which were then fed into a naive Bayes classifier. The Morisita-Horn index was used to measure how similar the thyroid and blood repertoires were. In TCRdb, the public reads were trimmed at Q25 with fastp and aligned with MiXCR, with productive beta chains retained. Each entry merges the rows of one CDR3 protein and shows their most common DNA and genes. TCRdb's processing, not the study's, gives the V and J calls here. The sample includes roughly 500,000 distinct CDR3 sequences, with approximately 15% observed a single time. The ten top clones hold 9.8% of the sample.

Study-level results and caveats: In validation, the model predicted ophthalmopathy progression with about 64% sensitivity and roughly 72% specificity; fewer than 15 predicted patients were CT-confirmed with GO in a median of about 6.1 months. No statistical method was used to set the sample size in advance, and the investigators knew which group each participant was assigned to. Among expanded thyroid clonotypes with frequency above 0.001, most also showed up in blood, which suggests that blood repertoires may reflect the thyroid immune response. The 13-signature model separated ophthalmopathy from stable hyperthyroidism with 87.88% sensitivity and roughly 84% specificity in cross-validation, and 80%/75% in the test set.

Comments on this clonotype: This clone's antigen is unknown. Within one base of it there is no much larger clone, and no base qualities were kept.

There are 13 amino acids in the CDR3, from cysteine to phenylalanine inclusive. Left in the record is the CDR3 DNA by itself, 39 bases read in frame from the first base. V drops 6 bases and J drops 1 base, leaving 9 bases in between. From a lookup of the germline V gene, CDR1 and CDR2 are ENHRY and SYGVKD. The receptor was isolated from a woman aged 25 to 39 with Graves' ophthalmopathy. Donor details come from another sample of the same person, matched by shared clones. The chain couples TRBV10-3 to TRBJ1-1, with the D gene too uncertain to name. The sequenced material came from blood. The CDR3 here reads CAIRGRENTEAFF. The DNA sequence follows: TGTGCCATCAGAGGCCGGGAGAACACTGAAGCTTTCTTT.